Listed here are 20 T cell receptor beta chains from one sample, sequenced in a study of glioma-infiltrating T cells after dendritic cell vaccination. Assay: immunoSEQ multiplex PCR; the TCRdb copy retains only in-frame clones and omits some. Here the sample spans approximately 85,000 clones, 85% being singletons. The sample's time point: after dendritic cell vaccination, including at tumor progression/relapse. This material consisted of blood, taken after dendritic cell vaccination. These receptor sequences come from a human donor with glioblastoma.

The rearrangement joins TRBV4-1 to TRBJ2-2, with D perhaps TRBD2 (5 bases). The V gene's germline CDR1 is MGHRA and CDR2 YSYEKL. V lost 3 bases, J lost 6 bases, and 11 bases lay in between. This CDR3 spans 14 amino acids. CDR3 residues: CASSHPSEAGELFF. In DNA, the CDR3 is TGCGCCAGCAGCCACCCGTCGGAGGCCGGGGAGCTGTTTTTT.

The chain couples TRBV4-2 to TRBJ1-5; D remains unclear. Trimming stripped 0 bases from V and 0 bases from J, with 12 bases between. This CDR3 comprises 17 residues. Germline V CDR1 and CDR2: LGHNA, YNFKEQ. The CDR3 nucleotides read TGTGCCAGCAGCCAAGATCTTATGGCACCTAGCAATCAGCCCCAGCATTTT. It encodes CASSQDLMAPSNQPQHF.

About this clone itself: Different DNA sequences within this sample yield the same CDR3. The chain recombines TRBV5-4 with TRBJ1-1; 11 bases map to TRBD1. Per germline, CDR1 SGHNT and CDR2 YYREEE (reference sequence). The CDR3 loop spans 14 amino acids. Trimming at V came to 4 bases and at J to 5 bases, leaving 4 bases not matched to a gene. In nucleotides, the CDR3 is TGTGCCAGCAGCCTGGACAGGGGGCGTACTGAAGCTTTCTTT. As protein: CASSLDRGRTEAFF.

J is TRBJ1-2 and V is TRBV18, with TRBD1 as a possible D gene (5 bases). Germline V gene sequence: CDR1 KGHSH, CDR2 LQKENI. V lost 5 bases and J 8 bases, leaving 15 bases between the germline ends. The CDR3 spans 13 residues. The CDR3 nucleotides are TGTGCCAGCTCATTATCCGGGACTGAGGGCTACACCTTC. Protein product: CASSLSGTEGYTF.

The gene calls are TRBV27 and TRBJ2-3; 8 bases agree with TRBD2. The V segment lost 3 bases and the J segment 7 bases; nucleotides outside the gene matches: 9. Germline CDR1 MNHEY, CDR2 SMNVEV (reference sequence). The CDR3 extends over 15 amino acids. The CDR3 region is CASSFGSGSGYTQYF. As DNA, the CDR3 is TGTGCCAGCAGTTTTGGGAGCGGGAGTGGCTATACGCAGTATTTT.

This clone was found once. This chain links TRBV28 with TRBJ2-3, with D perhaps matching TRBD2 (6 bases). The CDR3 contains 15 residues. The germline gives CDR1 MDHEN, CDR2 SYDVKM. V was cut by 6 bases and J by 4 bases, with 17 bases left in between. The CDR3 reads CASSPGTSNSDTQYF. DNA of the CDR3: TGTGCCAGCAGCCCCGGGACTTCCAACTCAGATACGCAGTATTTT.

The chain is built from TRBV6-1 and TRBJ1-4; D not resolved. V lost 4 bases and J lost 5, with 14 bases in between. This CDR3 is built from 15 residues. Germline values: CDR1 MNHNS, CDR2 SASEGT. CDR3 residues: CASSAQAGGNEKLFF. DNA for the CDR3: TGTGCCAGCAGTGCCCAAGCGGGTGGGAATGAAAAACTGTTTTTT.

The chain combines TRBV5-1 with TRBJ2-3; TRBD1 might be the D (5 bases). The V gene's germline CDR1 is SGHRS and CDR2 YFSETQ. The V gene lost 0 bases and the J gene lost 4 bases, with 15 bases spanning the gap. The CDR3 runs 16 residues. CDR3 coding DNA: TGCGCCAGCAGCTTGGGAATAGGGGTGCGAGCAGATACGCAGTATTTT. It specifies CASSLGIGVRADTQYF.

The chain is built from TRBV2 and TRBJ1-2, with 9 bases aligning to TRBD1. The CDR3 consists of 17 residues. Germline V gene lookup returns CDR1 SNHLY and CDR2 FYNNEI. Losses at the gene ends were 2 bases for V and 1 base for J; bases not matched to a gene: 8. The DNA of the CDR3 is TGTGCCAGCAGTGAACTCGGGACAGGGTATCTTAACTATGGCTACACCTTC. Amino acids: CASSELGTGYLNYGYTF.

The chain joins TRBV30 to TRBJ1-5; D gene uncertain. CDR1 GTSNPN and CDR2 SVGIG come from the germline V gene (reference sequence). Trimming removed 2 bases from V and 0 bases from J, with 14 bases in between. The CDR3 covers 16 residues. CDR3 coding DNA: TGTGCCTGGAGTTCCCGGGAACCGTATAGCAATCAGCCCCAGCATTTT. This gives the protein CAWSSREPYSNQPQHF.

There are a few counts of this clone. The rearrangement uses TRBV19 and TRBJ2-4; D not certain. Trimming took off 6 bases at V and 3 bases at J, with 12 bases between the two ends. This CDR3 contains 14 residues. Germline V lookup: CDR1 LNHDA, CDR2 SQIVND (reference sequence). The CDR3 coding sequence is TGTGCCAGTAGCAGCCCCCAGGTCAAAAACATTCAGTACTTC. Its protein product is CASSSPQVKNIQYF.

This chain uses TRBV6-1 with TRBJ1-1; D is possibly TRBD1 (6 bases). The germline gives CDR1 MNHNS, CDR2 SASEGT. V was cut by 5 bases and J by 5 bases, with 18 bases left in between. The CDR3 is made up of 15 amino acids. CDR3 amino acids: CASSPSTGTWTEAFF. CDR3 in DNA: TGTGCCAGCAGTCCAAGCACAGGGACGTGGACTGAAGCTTTCTTT.

The V call is TRBV28, the J call TRBJ2-5; TRBD2 aligns across 9 bases. Germline V gene sequence: CDR1 MDHEN, CDR2 SYDVKM. The CDR3 covers 15 residues. Trimming took 4 bases from V and 7 from J; bases not matched to a gene: 10. The CDR3 nucleotides are TGTGCCAGCAGTTCTCGACTAGGGCGGGAGGGGACCCAGTACTTC. Protein sequence: CASSSRLGREGTQYF.

The genes are TRBV5-4 and TRBJ2-5; 7 bases line up with TRBD2. V was clipped by 4 bases and J by 5 bases; unmatched bases: 8. This CDR3 has 14 residues. The germline V gene encodes CDR1 SGHNT and CDR2 YYREEE (reference sequence). CDR3 amino acids: CASSRGGGIETQYF. For the CDR3, the DNA is TGTGCCAGCAGCCGTGGGGGGGGGATCGAGACCCAGTACTTC.

The chain couples TRBV18 to TRBJ2-7; the match to TRBD2 covers 9 bases. CDR1 KGHSH and CDR2 LQKENI come from the germline V gene. The CDR3 has 14 amino acids. With V trimmed by 11 bases and J by 0 bases, 8 bases remained unmatched. The CDR3 bases are TGTGCCTCTAGCGGGGAGCGGAGCTCCTACGAGCAGTACTTC. Translating gives CASSGERSSYEQYF.

This chain links TRBV13 with TRBJ2-5; TRBD1 aligns across 12 bases. J was trimmed by 5 bases and V by 5 bases; bases with no gene match: 12. Germline CDR1 reads PRHDT; CDR2 reads FYEKMQ (reference sequence). The CDR3 runs to 17 residues. CDR3 sequence (DNA): TGTGCCAGCAGCCGGGACAGGGGGCGTTCGGACACGGAGACCCAGTACTTC. Translation: CASSRDRGRSDTETQYF.

The chain has TRBV7-8 and TRBJ1-2; D is unresolved. Per the germline V gene, CDR1 is SGHVS and CDR2 is FQNEAQ. V gave up 5 bases and J gave up 1 base, with 11 bases separating them. The CDR3 totals 14 residues. CDR3 amino acids: CASSKSRVNYGYTF. The CDR3 DNA is TGTGCCAGCAGCAAAAGCCGGGTTAACTATGGCTACACCTTC.

The chain carries TRBV27 and TRBJ1-5, with D possibly matching TRBD1 (5 bases). V dropped 3 bases and J dropped 5 bases, with 17 bases sitting between them. CDR1 is MNHEY, CDR2 SMNVEV, per germline (reference sequence). The CDR3 has 16 residues. The CDR3 here is CASSFRAPGQDQPQHF. As DNA, the CDR3 is TGTGCCAGCAGTTTCCGAGCCCCAGGGCAGGATCAGCCCCAGCATTTT.

The rearrangement links TRBV4-1 to TRBJ1-2; TRBD1 aligns across 8 bases. This CDR3 has 16 residues. Unmatched junction bases numbered 7, after V lost 4 bases and J lost 0 bases. Germline V gene lookup returns CDR1 MGHRA and CDR2 YSYEKL. The CDR3, as DNA: TGCGCCAGCAGCCCCCAACAGGGGGTGCCTAACTATGGCTACACCTTC. Translated: CASSPQQGVPNYGYTF.

The chain has TRBV23-1 and TRBJ1-1; D gene unclear. TRBV23-1 is known as an ORF, though its function is uncertain. Trimming cost V 1 base and J 0 bases, with 6 bases left between them. The CDR3 has 14 amino acids. The chain's CDR3 is CASSQFQVNTEAFF. The CDR3 bases are TGCGCCAGCAGTCAATTTCAGGTGAACACTGAAGCTTTCTTT.